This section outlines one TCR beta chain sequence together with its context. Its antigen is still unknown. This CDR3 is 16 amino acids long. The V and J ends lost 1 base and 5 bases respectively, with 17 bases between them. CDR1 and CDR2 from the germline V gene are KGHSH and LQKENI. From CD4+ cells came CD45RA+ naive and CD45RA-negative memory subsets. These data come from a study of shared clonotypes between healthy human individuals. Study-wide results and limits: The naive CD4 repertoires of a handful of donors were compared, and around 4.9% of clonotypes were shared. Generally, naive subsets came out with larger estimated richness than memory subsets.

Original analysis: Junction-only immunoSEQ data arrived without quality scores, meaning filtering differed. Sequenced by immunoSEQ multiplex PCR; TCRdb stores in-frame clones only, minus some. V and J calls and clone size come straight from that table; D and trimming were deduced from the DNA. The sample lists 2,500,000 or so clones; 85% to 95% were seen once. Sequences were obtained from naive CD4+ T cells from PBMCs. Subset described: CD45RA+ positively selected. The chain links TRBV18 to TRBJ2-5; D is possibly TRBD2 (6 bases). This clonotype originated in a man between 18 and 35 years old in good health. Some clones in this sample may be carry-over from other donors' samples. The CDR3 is CASSPRRDSREETQYF. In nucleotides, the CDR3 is TGTGCCAGCTCACCACGTAGGGACTCCAGGGAGGAGACCCAGTACTTC.